The rows below give T cell receptor beta chains drawn from one sample of a study of CD8 T cells in ankylosing spondylitis. A single record per CDR3 protein comes from TCRdb applying MiXCR to the 5' RACE reads. The data hold a few hundred thousand distinct CDR3 sequences, with about a fifth observed a single time. The sequencing input was blood, either unsorted or a sorted T cell fraction (not recorded which). These receptors all stem from a male donor with ankylosing spondylitis. CDR3s include the opening cysteine and the closing phenylalanine or tryptophan. D genes are given only for firm matches. Size is omitted from some rows. Given values are once, few, many or a class for expanded clones.

j_call d_call clone_size v_call cdr3_nt cdr3_aa
TRBJ2-1 TRBD2 few TRBV6-5 TGTGCCAGCAGCGTTACTAGCGGGAGGGGCTATGAGCAGTTCTTC CASSVTSGRGYEQFF
TRBJ2-2 TRBD2 NA TRBV28 TGTGCCAGCCGAGGCGGGAGGGCCGCCGGGGAGCTGTTTTTT CASRGGRAAGELFF
TRBJ2-3 TRBD2 few TRBV2 TGTGCCAGCAGTGCGACTAGCGGGAATCCCACAGATACGCAGTATTTT CASSATSGNPTDTQYF
TRBJ2-4 TRBD1 NA TRBV6-2/TRBV6-3 TGTGCCAGCAGTTGGGACAGGGGAAACATTCAGTACTTC CASSWDRGNIQYF
TRBJ2-3 NA many TRBV5-1 TGTGCCAGCAGCTTGGCCGGTACAGATACGCAGTATTTT CASSLAGTDTQYF
TRBJ2-7 TRBD1 NA TRBV18 TGTGCCAGCTCACCGACGGGACAGGGAACCTACGAGCAGTACTTC CASSPTGQGTYEQYF
TRBJ2-1 NA NA TRBV7-3 TGTGCCAGCAGCGATCACCCGAGCAATGAGCAGTTCTTC CASSDHPSNEQFF
TRBJ2-3 NA NA TRBV7-2 TGTGCCAGCAGCCGAGGAGGGGGGGGGCCAGATACGCAGTATTTT CASSRGGGGPDTQYF
TRBJ2-1 TRBD1 few TRBV7-3 TGTGCCAGCAGCCAAGGGGGCGCCTCCTACAATGAGCAGTTCTTC CASSQGGASYNEQFF
TRBJ2-7 NA NA TRBV5-1 TGCGCCAGCAGCCAACCCGAGGGGTTCTCCTACGAGCAGTACTTC CASSQPEGFSYEQYF
TRBJ2-5 TRBD1 NA TRBV11-2 TGTGCCAGCAGTTGGGCCTCCGGGACAGGGGGCGCAGGAGAGACCCAGTACTTC CASSWASGTGGAGETQYF
TRBJ2-2 NA NA TRBV5-1 TGCGCCAGCACCCCTCGGGAACTTAACACCGGGGAGCTGTTTTTT CASTPRELNTGELFF
TRBJ1-2 NA few TRBV20-1 TGCAGTGCTAGGACTGCCGGGCGCGAGTATGGCTACACCTTC CSARTAGREYGYTF
TRBJ2-6 NA NA TRBV28 TGTGCCAGCAACAGACAGAACTCTGGGGCCAACGTCCTGACTTTC CASNRQNSGANVLTF
TRBJ2-1 TRBD2 few TRBV15 TGTGCCACATGGACTAGCGGGTTTGGAAATGAGCAGTTCTTC CATWTSGFGNEQFF
TRBJ2-3 NA NA TRBV10-1 TGCGCCAGCAGTGAGTCGATCGGGGTTCGGACAGATACGCAGTATTTT CASSESIGVRTDTQYF
TRBJ2-5 NA few TRBV20-1 TGCAGTGCTTTGACAGAAGAGACCCAGTACTTC CSALTEETQYF
TRBJ2-1 NA NA TRBV19 TGTGCCAGTAAAGAGATAGCGGCAGATATTTACAATGAGCAGTTCTTC CASKEIAADIYNEQFF
TRBJ2-1 NA many TRBV29-1 TGCAGCGTTCCGACGGGATTCTACAATGAGCAGTTCTTC CSVPTGFYNEQFF
TRBJ1-2 TRBD1 NA TRBV27 TGTGCCAGCAGTTTATCAGTATGGGGGACAGGAGCCTATGGCTACACCTTC CASSLSVWGTGAYGYTF
TRBJ2-7 NA few TRBV5-1 TGCGCCAGCAGCTTGGAGGACAGTACGATCTACGAGCAGTACTTC CASSLEDSTIYEQYF
TRBJ2-7 NA NA TRBV11-2 TGTGCCAGCAGCCAGAGAGACGAGCAGTACTTC CASSQRDEQYF
TRBJ2-1 TRBD2 many TRBV24-1 TGTGCCACCAGGGGACTAGAAAATGAGCAGTTCTTC CATRGLENEQFF
TRBJ2-3 NA many TRBV4-2 TGTGCCAGCAGCCCCCAGCAGGGAGTCGGTGATGCGCAGTATTTT CASSPQQGVGDAQYF
TRBJ2-1 NA NA TRBV7-3 TGTGCCAGCAGCGAACCGGGACCTACCTACAATGAGCAGTTCTTC CASSEPGPTYNEQFF
TRBJ2-1 TRBD2 NA TRBV24-1 TGTGCCACCAGTGAATCCAGCGGGAACTCCTACAATGAGCAGTTCTTC CATSESSGNSYNEQFF
TRBJ2-1 NA few TRBV20-1 TGCAGTGCTAGAATTGTCGGGGCTACGACTGAGCAGTTCTTC CSARIVGATTEQFF
TRBJ1-2 TRBD1 NA TRBV20-1 TGCAGTGCTAGTAGGACAGGGGCCAACTATGGCTACACCTTC CSASRTGANYGYTF
TRBJ1-1 NA NA TRBV4-1 TGCGCCAGCAGCCAAGGTCCAGGGCGGATCACTGAAGCTTTCTTT CASSQGPGRITEAFF
TRBJ2-7 TRBD1 NA TRBV5-1 TGCGCCAGCACATGGGACAGACATTCCTACGAGCAGTACTTC CASTWDRHSYEQYF
TRBJ2-7 NA NA TRBV6-5 TGTGCCAGCAGTTACGGTCGGCGGGATACCTACGAGCAGTACTTC CASSYGRRDTYEQYF
TRBJ2-2 NA NA TRBV12-3/TRBV12-4 TGTGCCAGCAGTTTAGGGCTAGTTTTGACCGGGGAGCTGTTTTTT CASSLGLVLTGELFF
TRBJ2-1 TRBD2 few TRBV11-1 TGTGCCAGCAGCTCCCCCAGGGTAGCGGGAGGGCCGTCCTACAATGAGCAGTTCTTC CASSSPRVAGGPSYNEQFF
TRBJ2-1 TRBD1 NA TRBV5-6 TGTGCCAGCAGCTCCCGGACAGGGGAAGGCGAGCAGTTCTTC CASSSRTGEGEQFF